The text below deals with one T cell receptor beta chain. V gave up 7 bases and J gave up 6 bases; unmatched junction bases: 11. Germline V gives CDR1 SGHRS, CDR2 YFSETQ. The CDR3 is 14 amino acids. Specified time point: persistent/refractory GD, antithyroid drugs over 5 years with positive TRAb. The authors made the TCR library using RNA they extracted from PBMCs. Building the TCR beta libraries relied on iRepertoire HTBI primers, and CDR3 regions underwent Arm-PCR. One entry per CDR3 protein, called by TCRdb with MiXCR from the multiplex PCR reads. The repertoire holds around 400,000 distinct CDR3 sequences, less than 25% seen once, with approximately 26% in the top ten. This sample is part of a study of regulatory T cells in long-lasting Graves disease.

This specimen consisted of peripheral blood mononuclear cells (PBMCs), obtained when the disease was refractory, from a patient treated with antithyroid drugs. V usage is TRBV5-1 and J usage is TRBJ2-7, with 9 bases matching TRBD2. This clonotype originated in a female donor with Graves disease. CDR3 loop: CASLLSGRRSEQYF. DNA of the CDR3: TGCGCCAGCCTCCTGAGCGGGAGGAGGAGCGAGCAGTACTTC.